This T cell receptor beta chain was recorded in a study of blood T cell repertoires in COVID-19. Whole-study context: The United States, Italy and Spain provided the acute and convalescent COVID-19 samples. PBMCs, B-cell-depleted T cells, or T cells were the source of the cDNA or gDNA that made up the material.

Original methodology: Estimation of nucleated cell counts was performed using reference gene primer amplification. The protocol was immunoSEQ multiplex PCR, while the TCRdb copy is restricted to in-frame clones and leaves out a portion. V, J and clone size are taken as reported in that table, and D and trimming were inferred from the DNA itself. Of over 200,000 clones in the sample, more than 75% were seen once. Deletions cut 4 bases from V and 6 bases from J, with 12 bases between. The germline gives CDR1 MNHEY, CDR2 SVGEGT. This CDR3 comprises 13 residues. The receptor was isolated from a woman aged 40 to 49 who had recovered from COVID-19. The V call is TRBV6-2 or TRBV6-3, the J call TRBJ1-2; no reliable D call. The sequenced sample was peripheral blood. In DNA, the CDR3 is TGTGCCAGCAGTTGGGGTCCGGGAGATGGCTACACCTTC. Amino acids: CASSWGPGDGYTF.